The TCR beta chain described here comes from a study of blood T cell repertoires in COVID-19. Profiling relied on immunoSEQ multiplex PCR, and the TCRdb table lists in-frame clones only, not all of them. Among almost 300,000 clones, approximately 86% were seen once, and the ten largest hold 1% to 1.5%. Source material: peripheral blood. This TCR derives from a man aged 65-85 years with acute or convalescent COVID-19.

Here the CDR3 reads CASSFDGRAGELFF. The CDR3 coding sequence is TGTGCCAGCAGCTTCGACGGGAGGGCCGGGGAGCTGTTTTTT. The chain recombines TRBV5-4 with TRBJ2-2; the match to TRBD2 covers 8 bases. V lost 2 bases, J lost 6 bases, and 3 bases stayed unmatched. In germline, CDR1 is SGHNT, CDR2 YYREEE (reference sequence). CDR3 length: 14 amino acids.